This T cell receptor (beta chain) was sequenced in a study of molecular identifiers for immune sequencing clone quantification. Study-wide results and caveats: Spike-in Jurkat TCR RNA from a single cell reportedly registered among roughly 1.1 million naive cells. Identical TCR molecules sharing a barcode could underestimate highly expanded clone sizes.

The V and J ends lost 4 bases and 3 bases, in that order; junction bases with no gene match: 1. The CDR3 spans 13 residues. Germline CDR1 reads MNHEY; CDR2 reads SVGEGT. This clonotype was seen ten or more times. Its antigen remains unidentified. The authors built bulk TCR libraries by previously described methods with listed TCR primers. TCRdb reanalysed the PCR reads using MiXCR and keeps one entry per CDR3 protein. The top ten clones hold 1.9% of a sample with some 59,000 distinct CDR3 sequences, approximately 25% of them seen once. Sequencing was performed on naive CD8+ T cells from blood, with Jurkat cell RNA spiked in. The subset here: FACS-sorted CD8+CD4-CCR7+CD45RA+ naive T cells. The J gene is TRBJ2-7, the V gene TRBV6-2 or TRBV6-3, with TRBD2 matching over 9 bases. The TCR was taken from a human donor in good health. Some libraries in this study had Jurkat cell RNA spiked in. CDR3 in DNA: TGTGCCAGCAGTTTAGCGGGAGTCTACGAGCAGTACTTC. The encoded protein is CASSLAGVYEQYF.